Listed below are T cell receptor beta chains from one sample, sequenced in a study of blood T cells in healthy people across ages. From the 5' RACE reads, TCRdb called clonotypes with MiXCR, one entry per CDR3 protein. The sample holds roughly 1.7 million distinct CDR3 sequences, approximately 32% seen once. The sample consisted of blood. The origin of the receptors is a woman aged 25 to 45 in good health. CDR3s include the opening cysteine and the closing phenylalanine or tryptophan. D genes are given only for firm matches. Size is omitted from some rows. Given values are once, few, many or a class for expanded clones.

-	TRBJ1-2	TRBV29-1	-	TGCAGCGTTGATGAAAGTGGCGGGACCTTC	CSVDESGGTF
-	TRBJ2-7	TRBV10-3	TRBD1	TGTGCCATCAGTGGAGGGACAGGGAATTCTCAGGGATACGAGCAGTACTTC	CAISGGTGNSQGYEQYF
-	TRBJ2-7	TRBV15	-	TGTGCCACCAGCAGAGATCGCGCCTACGGGGTCTACGAGCAGTACTTC	CATSRDRAYGVYEQYF
-	TRBJ1-5	TRBV7-9	-	TGTGCCAGCAGCTCAACCTATAGCAATCAGCCCCAGCATTTT	CASSSTYSNQPQHF
few	TRBJ1-5	TRBV30	-	TGTGCCTGGAGTTATCCTACCAATCAGCCCCAGCATTTT	CAWSYPTNQPQHF
few	TRBJ2-7	TRBV9	TRBD1	TGTGCCAGCAGCGTAGGGTCGGGACAGCCTTACGAGCAGTACTTC	CASSVGSGQPYEQYF
few	TRBJ2-3	TRBV7-2	-	TGTGCCAGCAGCTTATCTGGAAAAGTAGCCGCATATCGCACAGATACGCAGTATTTT	CASSLSGKVAAYRTDTQYF
-	TRBJ2-7	TRBV13	TRBD2	TGTACCAGCAGCCTGTCCCTAGCGGGAGGCCATCCCCCGGGCCAGTACTTC	CTSSLSLAGGHPPGQYF
-	TRBJ2-7	TRBV27	-	TGTGCCAGCAGTTTAGGGACACAGACCTACGAGCAGTACTTC	CASSLGTQTYEQYF
-	TRBJ2-5	TRBV7-9	TRBD2	TGTGCCAGCAGCTTAAATCGGGTAGCGGGACTGGGAGAGACCCAGTACTTC	CASSLNRVAGLGETQYF
-	TRBJ2-3	TRBV6-2/TRBV6-3	-	TGTGCCAGCAGCTACTCCCGGTTAGCTAGCACAGATACGCAGTATTTT	CASSYSRLASTDTQYF
-	TRBJ2-6	TRBV19	-	TGTGCCAGTACACGAGACAGGAACTTTGGGGCCAACGTCCTGACTTTC	CASTRDRNFGANVLTF
-	TRBJ1-5	TRBV10-1	-	TGCGCCAGCAGTGATGTGGGTCAGCCCCAGCATTTT	CASSDVGQPQHF
-	TRBJ1-5	TRBV20-1	-	TGCAGTGCTCAAGACAAGATTAGCAATCAGCCCCAGCATTTT	CSAQDKISNQPQHF
-	TRBJ2-5	TRBV7-8	TRBD2	TGTGCCAGCAGCTTGAAGACTAGCGCGCACCAAGAGACCCAGTACTTC	CASSLKTSAHQETQYF
-	TRBJ2-1	TRBV7-6	TRBD2	TGTGCCGGCAGCTCCCGTAGCGGGGGGCCCTACAATGAGCAGTTCTTC	CAGSSRSGGPYNEQFF
many	TRBJ2-4	TRBV4-1	TRBD1	TGCGCCAGCAGCGGGCGGGAAGAGACAGGGGGTAGAGAGCAGTACTTC	CASSGREETGGREQYF
once	TRBJ2-2	TRBV3-1	TRBD2	TGTGCCAGCAGTAGCGGGGGGGCCCGGGCCGGGGAGCGGTTTTTT	CASSSGGARAGERFF
few	TRBJ2-3	TRBV5-6	TRBD2	TGTGCCAGCAGCTGGAATGGACTAGCGGGAACAGATACGCAGTATTTT	CASSWNGLAGTDTQYF
few	TRBJ2-7	TRBV10-2	TRBD2	TGCGCCAGCACTGTAAGCGGGAAACCCTACGAGCAGTACTTC	CASTVSGKPYEQYF
-	TRBJ1-1	TRBV20-1	TRBD1	TGCAGTGCCGACGACAGGGGGCGTTCGGATACTGAAGCTTTCTTT	CSADDRGRSDTEAFF
-	TRBJ2-6	TRBV6-1	-	TGTGCCAGCAGTCTGGGAGGGACAGGTCTTTCGCGAGGGGCCAACGTCCTGACTTTC	CASSLGGTGLSRGANVLTF
-	TRBJ1-2	TRBV28	-	TGTGCCAGCACATACATAGGGGGGATCACCAACGGCGGAGGCTACACCTTC	CASTYIGGITNGGGYTF
-	TRBJ2-3	TRBV20-1	-	TGCAGTGCTAGTACGGAAATCCGAGGCACAGATACGCAGTATTTT	CSASTEIRGTDTQYF
-	TRBJ2-6	TRBV3-1	-	TGTGCCAGCAGCCCGCTCGGGGCTACCGGGGCCAACGTCCTGACTTTC	CASSPLGATGANVLTF
many	TRBJ2-1	TRBV20-1	TRBD2	TGCTCCCTTCTAGCGGCGTACTACAATGAGCAGTTCTTC	CSLLAAYYNEQFF
-	TRBJ2-7	TRBV20-1	TRBD2	TGCAGTGCTAGTCCAGCGGGAGCAAACGAGCAGTACTTC	CSASPAGANEQYF
-	TRBJ2-7	TRBV6-1	-	TGTGCCAGCAGTGAAGTAAGCGACTACGAGCAGTACTTC	CASSEVSDYEQYF
-	TRBJ2-7	TRBV20-1	TRBD1	TGCAGTGCTAGAGAACCCAGGGGGAGCTCCTACGAGCAGTACTTC	CSAREPRGSSYEQYF
few	TRBJ2-5	TRBV3-1	-	TGTGCCAGCAGTTACTCGCCAGGATCGGTGACCCAGTACTTC	CASSYSPGSVTQYF
few	TRBJ2-1	TRBV5-6	-	TGTGCCAGCAGCTATCGTCGGGATGAGCAGTTCTTC	CASSYRRDEQFF
-	TRBJ1-5	TRBV20-1	TRBD1	TGCAGTGCTAGTGACAGGGAGGAAATGAGCAATCAGCCCCAGCATTTT	CSASDREEMSNQPQHF
-	TRBJ2-1	TRBV7-2	-	TGTGCCAGCAGCTTGTGGCTTCTGAATGAGCAGTTCTTC	CASSLWLLNEQFF
few	TRBJ2-3	TRBV4-1	-	TGCGCCAGCAGCCAAGCTACCGTAGATACGCAGTATTTT	CASSQATVDTQYF
few	TRBJ2-3	TRBV28	-	TGTGCCAGCAGTTTTCTCACTGGGCCGGGATGGGGGACAGATACGCAGTATTTT	CASSFLTGPGWGTDTQYF
-	TRBJ1-2	TRBV27	-	TGTGCCAGCAGTTTAATAGGCGGGGGGCTCTTTAACTATGGCTACACCTTC	CASSLIGGGLFNYGYTF
-	TRBJ2-1	TRBV28	TRBD2	TGTGCCAGCAGTTTGACCGGGACTAGCGGAATGAAGCAGTTCTTC	CASSLTGTSGMKQFF
few	TRBJ2-5	TRBV10-1	TRBD2	TGCGCCAGCAGTGAGTCACTAGCGGGGGGTCCGAAGCAAGAGACCCAGTACTTC	CASSESLAGGPKQETQYF
-	TRBJ1-1	TRBV12-3/TRBV12-4	TRBD1	TGTGCCAGCAACCGGGACAGGGTTGGCACTGAAGCTTTCTTT	CASNRDRVGTEAFF
-	TRBJ1-2	TRBV27	TRBD1	TGTGCCAGCAGCCCCACCCGACAGGGAAGTGGCTACACCTTC	CASSPTRQGSGYTF
few	TRBJ1-1	TRBV27	-	TGTGCCAGCAGCCCCCGGGCAGGTCGAGGGAACACTGAAGCTTTCTTT	CASSPRAGRGNTEAFF
-	TRBJ1-5	TRBV12-3/TRBV12-4	-	TGTGTCAGCAGTTTGAAGGAGGGCCTCTGGCCTCGCCAGCATTTT	CVSSLKEGLWPRQHF
few	TRBJ1-1	TRBV6-1	-	TGTGCCAGCAGCCTAACAGGGCGAGAGAACACTGAAGCTTTCTTT	CASSLTGRENTEAFF
-	TRBJ2-5	TRBV6-1	-	TGTGCCAGCAGTGAGGGTAGCTTAGAGACCCAGTACTTC	CASSEGSLETQYF
-	TRBJ2-3	TRBV29-1	-	TGCAGCGTTGGGAGGGACGCAGATACGCAGTATTTT	CSVGRDADTQYF
-	TRBJ2-3	TRBV6-6	-	TGTGCCAGCAGTTACATGGGGGGCGACGCAGATACGCAGTATTTT	CASSYMGGDADTQYF
few	TRBJ2-1	TRBV7-9	TRBD2	TGTGCCAGCAGCCCAAGGACTAGCGGGGTTGTCAATGAGCAGTTCTTC	CASSPRTSGVVNEQFF
-	TRBJ2-3	TRBV12-3/TRBV12-4	TRBD2	TGTGCCAACAGCCCTAGCGGGATGGCAGATACGCAGTATTTT	CANSPSGMADTQYF